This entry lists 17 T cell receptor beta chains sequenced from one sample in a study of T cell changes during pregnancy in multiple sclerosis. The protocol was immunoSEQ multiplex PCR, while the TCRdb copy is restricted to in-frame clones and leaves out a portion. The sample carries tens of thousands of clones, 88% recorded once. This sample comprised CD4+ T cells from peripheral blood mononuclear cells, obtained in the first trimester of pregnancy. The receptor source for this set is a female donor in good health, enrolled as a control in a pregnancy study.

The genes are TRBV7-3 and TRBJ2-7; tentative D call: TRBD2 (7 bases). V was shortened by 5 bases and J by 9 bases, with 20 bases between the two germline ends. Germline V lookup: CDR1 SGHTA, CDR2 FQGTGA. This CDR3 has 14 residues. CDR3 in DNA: TGTGCCAGCAGCCCCAATGGGGGGGGGCTGCCGCAGTACTTC. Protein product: CASSPNGGGLPQYF.

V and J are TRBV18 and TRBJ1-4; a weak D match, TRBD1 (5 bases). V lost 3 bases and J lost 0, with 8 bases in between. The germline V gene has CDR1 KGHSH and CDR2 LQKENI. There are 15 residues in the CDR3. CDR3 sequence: CASSPRGTTNEKLFF. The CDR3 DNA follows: TGTGCCAGCTCACCGCGGGGGACAACTAATGAAAAACTGTTTTTT.

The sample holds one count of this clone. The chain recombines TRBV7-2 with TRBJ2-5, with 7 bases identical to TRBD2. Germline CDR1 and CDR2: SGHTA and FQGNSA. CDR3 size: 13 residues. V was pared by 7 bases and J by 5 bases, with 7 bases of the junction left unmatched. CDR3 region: CASTAGVRETQYF. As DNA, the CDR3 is TGTGCCAGCACGGCGGGGGTCCGCGAGACCCAGTACTTC.

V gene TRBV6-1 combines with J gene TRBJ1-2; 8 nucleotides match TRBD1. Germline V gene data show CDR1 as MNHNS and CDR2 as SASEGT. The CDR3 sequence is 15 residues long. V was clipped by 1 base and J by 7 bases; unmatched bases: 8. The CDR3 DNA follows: TGTGCCAGCAGTGAAGAGGCAGGGGGCCAGAGTGGCTACACCTTC. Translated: CASSEEAGGQSGYTF.

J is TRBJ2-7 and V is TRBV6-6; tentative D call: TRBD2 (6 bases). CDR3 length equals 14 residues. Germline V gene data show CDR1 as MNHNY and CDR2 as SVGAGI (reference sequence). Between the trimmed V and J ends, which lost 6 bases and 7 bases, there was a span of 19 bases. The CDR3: CASRSTRGSQEQYF. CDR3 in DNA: TGTGCCAGCAGATCTACTCGGGGGTCCCAGGAGCAGTACTTC.

The CDR3 DNA follows: TGCGCCAGCAGCCAAGATCGGTACAGCGGGGGGGCCTCAGATACGCAGTATTTT. It yields the protein CASSQDRYSGGASDTQYF. The rearrangement uses TRBV4-3 and TRBJ2-3, with 10 positions matching TRBD2. Unmatched junction bases numbered 10, after V lost 0 bases and J lost 4 bases. The CDR3 is 18 amino acids. Per germline, CDR1 LGHNA and CDR2 YSLEER.

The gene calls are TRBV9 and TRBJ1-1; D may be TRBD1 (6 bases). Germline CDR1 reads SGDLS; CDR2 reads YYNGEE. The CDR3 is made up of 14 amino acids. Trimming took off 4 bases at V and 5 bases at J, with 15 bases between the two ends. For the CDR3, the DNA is TGTGCCAGCAGCCTCGGACAGTTGGGGACTGAAGCTTTCTTT. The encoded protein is CASSLGQLGTEAFF.

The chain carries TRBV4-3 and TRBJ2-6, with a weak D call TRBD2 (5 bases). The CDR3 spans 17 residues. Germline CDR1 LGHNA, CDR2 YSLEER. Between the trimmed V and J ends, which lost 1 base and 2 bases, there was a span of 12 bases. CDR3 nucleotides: TGCGCCAGCAGCCAAGCGTCCCCGCGGGCTGGGGCCAACGTCCTGACTTTC. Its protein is CASSQASPRAGANVLTF.

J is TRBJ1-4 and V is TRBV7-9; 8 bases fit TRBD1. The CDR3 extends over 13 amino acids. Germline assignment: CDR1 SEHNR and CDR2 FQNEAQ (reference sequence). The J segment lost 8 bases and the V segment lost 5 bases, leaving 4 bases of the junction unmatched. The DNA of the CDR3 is TGTGCCAGCAGCCCCCGGACAGGGGAAAAACTGTTTTTT. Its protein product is CASSPRTGEKLFF.

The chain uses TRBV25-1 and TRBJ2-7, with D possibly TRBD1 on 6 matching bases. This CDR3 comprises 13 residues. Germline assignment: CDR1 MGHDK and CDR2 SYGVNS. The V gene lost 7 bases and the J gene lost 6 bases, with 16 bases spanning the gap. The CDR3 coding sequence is TGTGCCAGCACTGGACAGACTGTTTTCGAGCAGTACTTC. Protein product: CASTGQTVFEQYF.

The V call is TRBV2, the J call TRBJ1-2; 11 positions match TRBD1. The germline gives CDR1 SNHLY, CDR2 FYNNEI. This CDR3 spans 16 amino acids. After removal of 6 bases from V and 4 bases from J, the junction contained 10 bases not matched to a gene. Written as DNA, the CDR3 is TGTGCCAGCAGGGGGACAGGGGGAAGTGGGGTCTATGGCTACACCTTC. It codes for CASRGTGGSGVYGYTF. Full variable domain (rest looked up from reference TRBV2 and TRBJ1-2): EPEVTQTPSHQVTQMGQEVILRCVPISNHLYFYWYRQILGQKVEFLVSFYNNEISEKSEIFDDQFSVERPDGSNFTLKIRSTKLEDSAMYFCASRGTGGSGVYGYTFGSGTRLTVV.

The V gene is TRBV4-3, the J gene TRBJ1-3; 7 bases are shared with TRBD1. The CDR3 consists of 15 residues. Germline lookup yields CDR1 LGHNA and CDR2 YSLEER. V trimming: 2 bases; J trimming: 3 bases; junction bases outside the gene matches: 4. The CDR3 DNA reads TGCGCCAGCAGCCAAACCAACAGGGGTGGAAACACCATATATTTT. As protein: CASSQTNRGGNTIYF.

As DNA, the CDR3 is TGTGCCAGCAGCTTAAGCGCGCACTCTGGGGCCAACGTCCTGACTTTC. It codes for CASSLSAHSGANVLTF. This chain links TRBV11-3 with TRBJ2-6; no definite D call. The CDR3 length is 16 residues. V gave up 2 bases and J gave up 0 bases, with 8 bases separating them. Per the germline V gene, CDR1 is SGHNT and CDR2 is YENEEA.

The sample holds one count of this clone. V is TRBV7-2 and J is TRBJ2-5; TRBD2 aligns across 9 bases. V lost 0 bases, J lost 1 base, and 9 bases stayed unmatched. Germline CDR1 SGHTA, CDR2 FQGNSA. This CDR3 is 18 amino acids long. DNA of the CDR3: TGTGCCAGCAGCTTAGCGCGGTCTAGCGGGGCCCTCCAAGAGACCCAGTACTTC. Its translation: CASSLARSSGALQETQYF. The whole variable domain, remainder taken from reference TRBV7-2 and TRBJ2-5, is GAGVSQSPSNKVTEKGKDVELRCDPISGHTALYWYRQSLGQGLEFLIYFQGNSAPDKSGLPSDRFSAERTGGSVSTLTIQRTQQEDSAVYLCASSLARSSGALQETQYFGPGTRLLVL.

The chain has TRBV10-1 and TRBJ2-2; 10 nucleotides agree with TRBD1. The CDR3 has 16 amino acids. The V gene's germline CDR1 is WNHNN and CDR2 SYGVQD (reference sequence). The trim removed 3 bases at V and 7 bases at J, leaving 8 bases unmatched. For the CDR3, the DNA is TGCGCCAGCAGTGAACGACAGGGGGCTTGGGACGGGGAGCTGTTTTTT. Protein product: CASSERQGAWDGELFF.

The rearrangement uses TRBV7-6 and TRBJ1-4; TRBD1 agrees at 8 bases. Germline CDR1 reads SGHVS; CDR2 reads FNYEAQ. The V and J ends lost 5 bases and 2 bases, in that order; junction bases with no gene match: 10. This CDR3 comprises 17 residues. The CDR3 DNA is TGTGCCAGCAGCGCCCGGTACAGGGGGAAGACTAATGAAAAACTGTTTTTT. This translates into CASSARYRGKTNEKLFF.

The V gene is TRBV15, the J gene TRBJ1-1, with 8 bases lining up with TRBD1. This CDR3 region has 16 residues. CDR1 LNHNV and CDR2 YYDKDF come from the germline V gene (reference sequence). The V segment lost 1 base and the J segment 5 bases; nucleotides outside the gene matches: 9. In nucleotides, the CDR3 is TGTGCCACCAGCAGAGGAGTGGCAGGGGGCAGGACTGAAGCTTTCTTT. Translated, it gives CATSRGVAGGRTEAFF. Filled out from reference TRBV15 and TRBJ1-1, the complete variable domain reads DAMVIQNPRYQVTQFGKPVTLSCSQTLNHNVMYWYQQKSSQAPKLLFHYYDKDFNNEADTPDNFQSRRPNTSFCFLDIRSPGLGDTAMYLCATSRGVAGGRTEAFFGQGTRLTVV.